Described below is a single T cell receptor beta chain sequence and its context. The antigen is unknown. The record originates from a study of blood T cells in healthy people across ages. Each sample had at least 6 million PBMCs isolated. No fewer than 5.5 micrograms of total RNA were isolated from every sample. Primed by a sample-barcoded 5' primer and a J-beta primer mix, a second PCR proceeded for 7 to 11 cycles. Tagging of each cDNA molecule was performed by a template-switch adaptor with 12 random nucleotides. Via MiXCR, TCRdb re-called the 5' RACE reads, giving one row per CDR3 protein. This table holds around 1.7 million distinct CDR3 sequences, 28% found once. CDR3 length: 18 amino acids. Germline CDR1 reads SEHNR; CDR2 reads FQNEAQ (reference sequence). After removal of 5 bases from V and 0 bases from J, the junction contained 14 bases not matched to a gene. Study-level points and caveats: Leaving the PBMCs unsorted stopped any conclusive comparison of naive versus antigen-experienced cells.

The chain couples TRBV7-9 to TRBJ2-3; TRBD2 matches at 7 bases. The source of this sequence is a woman in her twenties or thirties in good health. Sequenced sample: blood. The DNA for the CDR3 is TGTGCCAGCAGCCCCAAGGGAGCTAGCGGAAAGAGCACAGATACGCAGTATTTT. As protein: CASSPKGASGKSTDTQYF. The variable domain in full, completed from reference TRBV7-9 and TRBJ2-3, reads DTGVSQNPRHKITKRGQNVTFRCDPISEHNRLYWYRQTLGQGPEFLTYFQNEAQLEKSRLLSDRFSAERPKGSFSTLEIQRTEQGDSAMYLCASSPKGASGKSTDTQYFGPGTRLTVL.